The 28 T cell receptor beta chains below come from one sample, sequenced in a study of beta chain features in type 1 diabetes. Every bit of the isolated RNA underwent reverse transcription, so sequencing read expressed TCRB transcripts. This table comes from immunoSEQ multiplex PCR, and its TCRdb copy is limited to in-frame clones, with some not included. The table lists about 230,000 clones, over 7.5% of them singletons, with 0.034% in the top ten. Sequencing was carried out using naive CD4+ T cells from blood. These receptors came from a young woman in good health.

The chain couples TRBV7-2 to TRBJ2-7; 9 nucleotides agree with TRBD1. Germline CDR1 is SGHTA and CDR2 is FQGNSA. V lost 7 bases to trimming and J lost 5 bases; unmatched junction nucleotides: 12. This CDR3 contains 15 residues. CDR3 in amino acids: CASTLGGTGSDEQYF. CDR3 DNA sequence: TGTGCCAGCACCCTAGGGGGGACAGGGAGCGACGAGCAGTACTTC.

A few counts support this clone. The chain uses TRBV11-2 and TRBJ2-7, with D maybe TRBD1 (6 bases). Trimming pared 5 bases from V and 2 bases from J, leaving 16 bases between. The CDR3 totals 15 residues. In germline, CDR1 is SGHAT, CDR2 FQNNGV. The CDR3 nucleotides read TGTGCCAGCAGCCTCGACAGGCCACTTCCCTACGAGCAGTACTTC. Residues: CASSLDRPLPYEQYF.

Details on this clone: Distinct nucleotide sequences in the sample also encode this CDR3. The chain carries TRBV5-1 and TRBJ2-3; 10 bases are shared with TRBD2. The CDR3 contains 14 residues. The germline gives CDR1 SGHRS, CDR2 YFSETQ. The V and J ends lost 3 bases and 6 bases, in that order; junction bases with no gene match: 4. The CDR3 loop is CASSSSGSADTQYF. Written as DNA, the CDR3 is TGCGCCAGCAGCTCTAGCGGGAGCGCCGATACGCAGTATTTT.

This rearrangement joins TRBV6-5 to TRBJ2-1, with D possibly being TRBD2 (6 bases). CDR1 is MNHEY, CDR2 SVGAGI, per germline. Trimming removed 0 bases from V and 7 bases from J, with 10 bases in between. The CDR3 contains 14 residues. This chain's CDR3 is CASSYSLGRNEQFF. CDR3 sequence (DNA): TGTGCCAGCAGTTACTCGTTAGGGAGGAATGAGCAGTTCTTC.

On this clone: The sample carries other DNA sequences with the same CDR3. The chain carries TRBV6-1 and TRBJ1-1; D uncertain. V was trimmed by 6 bases and J by 1 base, leaving 6 bases between them. Germline-derived CDR1 and CDR2 are MNHNS and SASEGT. CDR3 length: 12 residues. In DNA, the CDR3 is TGTGCCAGCAGGAGACAGAACACTGAAGCTTTCTTT. The encoded protein is CASRRQNTEAFF.

This clone was counted only a few times. V and J are TRBV6-1 and TRBJ2-1; no definite D call. CDR1 is MNHNS and CDR2 is SASEGT in the germline V gene. V gave up 4 bases and J gave up 0 bases, with 16 bases separating them. This CDR3 has 17 amino acids. CDR3: CASSAVVASSSYNEQFF. The CDR3 coding sequence is TGTGCCAGCAGTGCTGTAGTAGCTTCGAGCTCCTACAATGAGCAGTTCTTC.

This clone was seen only a few times. V is TRBV6-1 and J is TRBJ1-5; D ambiguous. The CDR3 runs to 13 residues. V lost 3 bases and J lost 6, with 9 bases in between. The germline CDR1 and CDR2 sequences are MNHNS and SASEGT. The CDR3 is CASSEGRAQPQHF. CDR3 in DNA: TGTGCCAGCAGTGAGGGGAGGGCTCAGCCCCAGCATTTT.

This clone was counted only a few times. This rearrangement joins TRBV5-5 to TRBJ2-7; D ambiguous. Between the trimmed V and J ends, which lost 3 bases and 6 bases, there was a span of 10 bases. Looked up from germline, CDR1 is SGHKS and CDR2 is YYEKEE (reference sequence). CDR3 size: 12 residues. The CDR3 DNA reads as TGTGCCAGCAGCTCCAGTTCCATCGAGCAGTACTTC. Its protein is CASSSSSIEQYF.

The chain has TRBV4-2 and TRBJ1-1; TRBD1 agrees at 7 bases. Trimming cost V 4 bases and J 4 bases; bases outside gene matches: 6. The CDR3 has 14 residues. CDR1 and CDR2 (germline): LGHNA, YNFKEQ. This CDR3 is CASSPTGKGTEAFF. The CDR3 DNA sequence: TGTGCCAGCAGCCCGACAGGGAAGGGCACTGAAGCTTTCTTT.

This clone turned up a few times. J is TRBJ2-3 and V is TRBV13; 11 nucleotides align to TRBD2. With V trimmed by 5 bases and J by 1 base, 2 bases remained unmatched. CDR1 PRHDT and CDR2 FYEKMQ come from the germline V gene (reference sequence). The CDR3 is 15 amino acids. The CDR3 bases are TGTGCCAGCAGCCAACTAGCGGGGGGCACAGATACGCAGTATTTT. Its translation: CASSQLAGGTDTQYF. Looking up the rest from reference TRBV13 and TRBJ2-3 gives the full variable domain: AAGVIQSPRHLIKEKRETATLKCYPIPRHDTVYWYQQGPGQDPQFLISFYEKMQSDKGSIPDRFSAQQFSDYHSELNMSSLELGDSALYFCASSQLAGGTDTQYFGPGTRLTVL.

This clone was found a few times. This chain connects TRBV2 to TRBJ1-2; D uncertain. CDR1 is SNHLY, CDR2 FYNNEI, per germline. CDR3 size: 14 residues. The V end was cut by 1 base, the J end by 2 bases, with 8 bases between. In DNA form, the CDR3 reads TGTGCCAGCAGTGAAGGGGAGACAAACTATGGCTACACCTTC. Residues: CASSEGETNYGYTF. Variable domain in full (rest from reference TRBV2 and TRBJ1-2): EPEVTQTPSHQVTQMGQEVILRCVPISNHLYFYWYRQILGQKVEFLVSFYNNEISEKSEIFDDQFSVERPDGSNFTLKIRSTKLEDSAMYFCASSEGETNYGYTFGSGTRLTVV.

This chain connects TRBV25-1 to TRBJ1-1, with 7 bases fitting TRBD1. Unmatched junction bases numbered 11, after V lost 4 bases and J lost 0 bases. This CDR3 spans 17 amino acids. Germline assignment: CDR1 MGHDK and CDR2 SYGVNS. CDR3 sequence reads: CASSGRQGLFLNTEAFF. The CDR3 DNA follows: TGTGCCAGCAGTGGGCGACAGGGTTTGTTTTTGAACACTGAAGCTTTCTTT.

This clone showed up just a few times. The chain links TRBV2 to TRBJ1-4; D possibly corresponds to TRBD1 (6 bases). V was clipped by 4 bases and J by 6 bases, with 12 bases between them. This CDR3 has 14 residues. In germline, CDR1 is SNHLY, CDR2 FYNNEI. The CDR3 DNA is TGTGCCAGCAGTGCAGGGACATTGGATGAAAAACTGTTTTTT. Its protein product is CASSAGTLDEKLFF. Together with reference TRBV2 and TRBJ1-4, the CDR3 gives the full variable domain: EPEVTQTPSHQVTQMGQEVILRCVPISNHLYFYWYRQILGQKVEFLVSFYNNEISEKSEIFDDQFSVERPDGSNFTLKIRSTKLEDSAMYFCASSAGTLDEKLFFGSGTQLSVL.

About this clone itself: One end of the junction is discordant with germline, which a read error may explain. The chain couples TRBV19 to TRBJ1-5; TRBD1 agrees at 12 bases. CDR1 is LNHDA, CDR2 SQIVND, per germline (reference sequence). The CDR3 extends over 15 amino acids. The CDR3: CASSSAGTGGYEADF. The CDR3 nucleotides are TGTGCCAGTAGTTCAGCCGGGACAGGGGGCTACGAAGCGGATTTT.

In this sample, this clone turned up a few times. This chain joins TRBV6-1 and TRBJ2-7, with TRBD1 as a possible D gene (6 bases). The CDR3 loop spans 15 amino acids. Germline CDR1 and CDR2: MNHNS and SASEGT. V was trimmed by 3 bases and J by 0 bases, leaving 12 bases between them. The CDR3 DNA sequence: TGTGCCAGCAGTGATGGACAGTCCAGCTCCTACGAGCAGTACTTC. Its translation is CASSDGQSSSYEQYF.

This clone showed up just a few times. The V and J genes are TRBV5-5 and TRBJ2-7, with D possibly matching TRBD1 (5 bases). The V end was cut by 4 bases, the J end by 3 bases, with 14 bases between. The CDR3 is made up of 14 amino acids. The V gene's germline CDR1 is SGHKS and CDR2 YYEKEE (reference sequence). This chain's CDR3 is CASSPTVGYYEQYF. The CDR3 DNA reads TGTGCCAGCAGCCCGACAGTGGGGTACTACGAGCAGTACTTC.

This clone showed up just a few times. This chain connects TRBV7-2 to TRBJ1-2; no reliable D call. Germline loops: CDR1 SGHTA, CDR2 FQGNSA. The CDR3 runs 11 residues. Trimming stripped 1 base from V and 8 bases from J, with 5 bases between. CDR3 sequence: CASSLGRGYTF. CDR3 DNA: TGTGCCAGCAGCTTAGGTAGAGGCTACACCTTC.

There are a few counts of this clone. The V and J genes are TRBV30 and TRBJ1-3; D unclear. Trimming stripped 2 bases from V and 8 bases from J, with 13 bases between. The V gene's germline CDR1 is GTSNPN and CDR2 SVGIG (reference sequence). The CDR3 contains 13 residues. CDR3 protein: CAWSLTGRDTIYF. CDR3 DNA sequence: TGTGCCTGGAGTCTCACCGGGAGGGACACCATATATTTT.

The chain joins TRBV30 to TRBJ1-6, with 8 bases lining up with TRBD1. CDR1 and CDR2 from the germline V gene are GTSNPN and SVGIG (reference sequence). The ends lost 5 bases at V and 8 bases at J; junction bases unmatched: 5. There are 13 residues in the CDR3. DNA for the CDR3: TGTGCCTGGGACAGGGGTCATGATTCACCCCTCCACTTT. It encodes CAWDRGHDSPLHF.

V and J are TRBV28 and TRBJ1-2; 7 bases agree with TRBD1. The V and J ends lost 3 bases and 2 bases, in that order; junction bases with no gene match: 9. The CDR3 extends over 16 amino acids. Germline V lookup: CDR1 MDHEN, CDR2 SYDVKM. CDR3 in DNA: TGTGCCAGCAGTTTTCCCACCGGGACAGCAAACTATGGCTACACCTTC. Translation: CASSFPTGTANYGYTF.

The chain is built from TRBV6-1 and TRBJ2-7; 9 bases fit TRBD1. Per the germline V gene, CDR1 is MNHNS and CDR2 is SASEGT. This CDR3 has 15 amino acids. After removal of 6 bases from V and 0 bases from J, the junction contained 6 bases not matched to a gene. The CDR3 protein is CASRPRQGDSYEQYF. CDR3 sequence (DNA): TGTGCCAGCAGACCTAGACAGGGGGACTCCTACGAGCAGTACTTC.

The chain combines TRBV7-9 with TRBJ1-1, with a weak D call TRBD1 (6 bases). The CDR3 spans 15 residues. Germline V lookup: CDR1 SEHNR, CDR2 FQNEAQ (reference sequence). Trimming shortened V by 1 base and J by 1 base, and 10 bases separated the two germline ends. The CDR3 region is CASSLVGQRNTEAFF. The CDR3 DNA follows: TGTGCCAGCAGCTTAGTGGGACAACGGAACACTGAAGCTTTCTTT.

The V call is TRBV9, the J call TRBJ2-7, with no clear D. The ends were cut back, 0 bases at V and 2 bases at J, with 12 bases in the middle. This CDR3 contains 15 residues. The V gene's germline CDR1 is SGDLS and CDR2 YYNGEE. Here the CDR3 DNA reads TGTGCCAGCAGCGTAGGCGTGACACAGACCTACGAGCAGTACTTC. Its protein product is CASSVGVTQTYEQYF.

In this sample, this clone turned up a few times. The chain couples TRBV10-2 to TRBJ2-4; 7 nucleotides match TRBD2. This CDR3 region has 14 residues. The germline V gene has CDR1 WSHSY and CDR2 SAAADI. The V gene end was trimmed by 4 bases and the J gene end by 9 bases; junction bases not matched to a gene: 9. CDR3 DNA sequence: TGCGCCAGCAGTGTATCGAGCAGGGAGGGCATTCAGTACTTC. This translates into CASSVSSREGIQYF.

This clone was seen only a few times. The chain uses TRBV7-9 and TRBJ2-5, with 13 bases fitting TRBD2. The germline CDR1 and CDR2 sequences are SEHNR and FQNEAQ (reference sequence). The CDR3 totals 16 residues. V shed 5 bases, J shed 4 bases, and the junction held 7 bases outside the gene matches. This chain's CDR3 is CASSQRGTSGIETQYF. In nucleotides, the CDR3 is TGTGCCAGCAGCCAGAGGGGGACTAGCGGGATAGAGACCCAGTACTTC.

There are a few counts of this clone. This rearrangement joins TRBV2 to TRBJ1-1; unclear D gene. The CDR3 runs to 11 residues. V was clipped by 7 bases and J by 2 bases, with 5 bases between them. The germline gives CDR1 SNHLY, CDR2 FYNNEI. CDR3 sequence reads: CASTLNTEAFF. DNA of the CDR3: TGTGCCAGCACCCTAAACACTGAAGCTTTCTTT.

This clone came up a few times. The chain joins TRBV7-9 to TRBJ1-4; D uncertain. Germline V CDR1 and CDR2: SEHNR, FQNEAQ (reference sequence). This CDR3 is 15 amino acids long. Deletions cut 5 bases from V and 4 bases from J, with 14 bases between. The CDR3 DNA follows: TGTGCCAGCAGCCCACCGGGAGACTTTAATGAAAAACTGTTTTTT. Translating it yields CASSPPGDFNEKLFF. Full variable domain (remainder filled in from reference TRBV7-9 and TRBJ1-4): DTGVSQNPRHKITKRGQNVTFRCDPISEHNRLYWYRQTLGQGPEFLTYFQNEAQLEKSRLLSDRFSAERPKGSFSTLEIQRTEQGDSAMYLCASSPPGDFNEKLFFGSGTQLSVL.

The CDR3 DNA follows: TGTGCCAGTAGTATCCGCGGGAATACAGATACGCAGTATTTT. Translated: CASSIRGNTDTQYF. The chain has TRBV19 and TRBJ2-3, with a possible D match to TRBD2 (6 bases). Germline loops: CDR1 LNHDA, CDR2 SQIVND (reference sequence). The germline V and J ends were trimmed by 3 bases and 3 bases, with 10 bases remaining between them. This CDR3 contains 14 residues. The entire variable domain, with the rest obtained from reference TRBV19 and TRBJ2-3, is as follows: DGGITQSPKYLFRKEGQNVTLSCEQNLNHDAMYWYRQDPGQGLRLIYYSQIVNDFQKGDIAEGYSVSREKKESFPLTVTSAQKNPTAFYLCASSIRGNTDTQYFGPGTRLTVL.